This TCR beta chain was profiled in a study of blood T cell repertoires in COVID-19. About the research overall: The cDNA or gDNA used as material had been derived from T cells, B-cell-depleted T cells, or PBMCs.

The trim removed 4 bases at V and 10 bases at J, leaving 3 bases unmatched. Germline CDR1 MRHNA, CDR2 SNTAGT. The CDR3 is 13 amino acids. Original processing notes: Researchers report that nucleated cell counts were estimated from reference gene primer amplification. Generated by immunoSEQ multiplex PCR, the TCRdb table keeps only in-frame clones and is missing some. V, J and clone size are those of that table, while D and trimming were read from the DNA. The data contain more than 80,000 clones, about 90% of them singletons. This chain joins TRBV6-4 and TRBJ2-1; TRBD2 agrees at 11 bases. The sample was peripheral blood. The source is a human donor with active COVID-19. The donor label of this sample is uncertain. For the CDR3, the DNA is TGTGCCAGCAGTGTGGGGACTAGCGGAGAGCAGTTCTTC. Translating it yields CASSVGTSGEQFF.